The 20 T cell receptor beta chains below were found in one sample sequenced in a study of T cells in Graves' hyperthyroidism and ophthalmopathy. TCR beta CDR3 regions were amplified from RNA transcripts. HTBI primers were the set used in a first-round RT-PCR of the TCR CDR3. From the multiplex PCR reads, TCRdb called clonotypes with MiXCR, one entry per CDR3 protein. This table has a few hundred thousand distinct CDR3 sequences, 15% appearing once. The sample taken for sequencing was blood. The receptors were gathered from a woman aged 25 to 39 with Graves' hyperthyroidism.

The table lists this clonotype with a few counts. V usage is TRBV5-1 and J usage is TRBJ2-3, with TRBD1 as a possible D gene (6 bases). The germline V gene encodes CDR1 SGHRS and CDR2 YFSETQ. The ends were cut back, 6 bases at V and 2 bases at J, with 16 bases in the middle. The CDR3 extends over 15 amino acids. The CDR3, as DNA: TGCGCCAGCACCAAGGACAGCCCTAACACAGATACGCAGTATTTT. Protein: CASTKDSPNTDTQYF.

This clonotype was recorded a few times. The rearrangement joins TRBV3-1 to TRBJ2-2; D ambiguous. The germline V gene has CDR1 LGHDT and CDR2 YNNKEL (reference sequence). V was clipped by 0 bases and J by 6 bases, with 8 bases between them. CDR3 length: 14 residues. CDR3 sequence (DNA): TGTGCCAGCAGCCAAGATGGGTATCCCGGGGAGCTGTTTTTT. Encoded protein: CASSQDGYPGELFF.

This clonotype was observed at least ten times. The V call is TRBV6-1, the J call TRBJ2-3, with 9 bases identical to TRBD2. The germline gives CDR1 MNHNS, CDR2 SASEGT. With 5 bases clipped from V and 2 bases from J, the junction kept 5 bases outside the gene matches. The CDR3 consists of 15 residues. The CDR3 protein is CASSRTSVNTDTQYF. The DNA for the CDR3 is TGTGCCAGCAGTCGGACTAGCGTAAACACAGATACGCAGTATTTT.

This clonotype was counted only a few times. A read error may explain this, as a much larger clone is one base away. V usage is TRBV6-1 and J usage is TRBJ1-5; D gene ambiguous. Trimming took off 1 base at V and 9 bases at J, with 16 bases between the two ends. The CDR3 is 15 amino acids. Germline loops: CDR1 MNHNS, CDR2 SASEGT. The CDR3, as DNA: TGTGCCAGCAGTGAAGGGGGAACACCGTATCGGCCCCAGCATTTT. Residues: CASSEGGTPYRPQHF.

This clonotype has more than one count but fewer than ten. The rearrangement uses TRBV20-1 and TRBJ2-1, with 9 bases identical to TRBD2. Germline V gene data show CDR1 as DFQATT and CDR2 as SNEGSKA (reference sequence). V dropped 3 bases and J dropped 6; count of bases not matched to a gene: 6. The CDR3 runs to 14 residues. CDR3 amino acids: CSASISGRSNEQFF. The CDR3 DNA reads TGCAGTGCTAGCATTAGCGGGAGATCCAATGAGCAGTTCTTC.

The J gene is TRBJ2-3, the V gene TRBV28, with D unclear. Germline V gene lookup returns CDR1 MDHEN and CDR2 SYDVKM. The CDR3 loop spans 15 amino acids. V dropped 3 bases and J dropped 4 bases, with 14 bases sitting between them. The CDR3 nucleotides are TGTGCCAGCAGTTTGGGCCGTCGTAGGTCAGATACGCAGTATTTT. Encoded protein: CASSLGRRRSDTQYF.

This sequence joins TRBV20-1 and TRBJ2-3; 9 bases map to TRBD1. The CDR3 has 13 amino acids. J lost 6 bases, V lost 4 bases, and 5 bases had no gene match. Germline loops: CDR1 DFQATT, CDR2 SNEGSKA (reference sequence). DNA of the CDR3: TGCAGTGCTACAAGACAGGGGGGTGATACGCAGTATTTT. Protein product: CSATRQGGDTQYF.

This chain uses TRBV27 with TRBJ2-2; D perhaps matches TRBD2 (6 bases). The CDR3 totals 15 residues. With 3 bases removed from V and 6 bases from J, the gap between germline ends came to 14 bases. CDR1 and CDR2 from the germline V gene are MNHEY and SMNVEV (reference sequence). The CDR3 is CASSFRLGKAGELFF. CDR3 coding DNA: TGTGCCAGCAGTTTCCGACTAGGGAAAGCCGGGGAGCTGTTTTTT.

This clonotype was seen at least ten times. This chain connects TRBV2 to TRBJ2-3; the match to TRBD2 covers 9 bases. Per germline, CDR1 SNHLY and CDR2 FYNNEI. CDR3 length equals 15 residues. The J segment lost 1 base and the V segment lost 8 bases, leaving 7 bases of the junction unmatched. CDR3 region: CASAFAGGRTDTQYF. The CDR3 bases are TGTGCCAGCGCGTTCGCGGGAGGGCGCACAGATACGCAGTATTTT.

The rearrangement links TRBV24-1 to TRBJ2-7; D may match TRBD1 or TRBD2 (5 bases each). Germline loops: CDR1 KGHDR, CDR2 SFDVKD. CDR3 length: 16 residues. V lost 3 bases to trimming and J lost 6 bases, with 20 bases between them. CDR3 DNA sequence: TGTGCCACCAGTGATACGTCAGGTCGGGGCTCGGGCGAGCAGTACTTC. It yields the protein CATSDTSGRGSGEQYF.

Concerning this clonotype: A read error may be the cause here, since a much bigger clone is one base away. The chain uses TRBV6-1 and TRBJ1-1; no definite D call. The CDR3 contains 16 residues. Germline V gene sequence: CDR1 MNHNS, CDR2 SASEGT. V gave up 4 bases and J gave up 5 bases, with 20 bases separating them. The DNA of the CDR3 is TGTGCCAGCAGTGTAAGTTCGCAGAAGGATAGGACTGAAGCTTTCTTT. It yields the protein CASSVSSQKDRTEAFF.

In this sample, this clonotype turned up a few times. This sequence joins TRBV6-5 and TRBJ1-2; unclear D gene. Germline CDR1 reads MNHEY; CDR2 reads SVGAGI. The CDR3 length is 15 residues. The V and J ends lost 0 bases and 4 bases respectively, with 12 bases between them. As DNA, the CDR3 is TGTGCCAGCAGTTACTCGTTCACGGAGACCTATGGCTACACCTTC. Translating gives CASSYSFTETYGYTF.

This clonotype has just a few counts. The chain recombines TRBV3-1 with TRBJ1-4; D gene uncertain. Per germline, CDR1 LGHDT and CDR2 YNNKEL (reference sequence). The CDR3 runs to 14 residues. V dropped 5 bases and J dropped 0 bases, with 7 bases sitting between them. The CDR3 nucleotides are TGTGCCAGCAGCGACAAGTCAACTAATGAAAAACTGTTTTTT. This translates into CASSDKSTNEKLFF.

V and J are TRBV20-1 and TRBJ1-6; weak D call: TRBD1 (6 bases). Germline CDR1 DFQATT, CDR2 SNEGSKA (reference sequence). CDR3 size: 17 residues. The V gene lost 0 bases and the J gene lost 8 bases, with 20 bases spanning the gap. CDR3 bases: TGCAGTGCTAGAGATGGGGTCAACAGGGCTGGGGATTCACCCCTCCACTTT. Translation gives CSARDGVNRAGDSPLHF.

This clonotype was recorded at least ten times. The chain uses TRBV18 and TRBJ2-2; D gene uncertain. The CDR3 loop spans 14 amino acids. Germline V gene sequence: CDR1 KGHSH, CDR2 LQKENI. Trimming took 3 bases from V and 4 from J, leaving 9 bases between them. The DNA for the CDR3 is TGTGCCAGCTCACCTCTAAGCCCCACCGGGGAGCTGTTTTTT. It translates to CASSPLSPTGELFF. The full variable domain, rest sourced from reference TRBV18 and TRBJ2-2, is NAGVMQNPRHLVRRRGQEARLRCSPMKGHSHVYWYRQLPEEGLKFMVYLQKENIIDESGMPKERFSAEFPKEGPSILRIQQVVRGDSAAYFCASSPLSPTGELFFGEGSRLTVL.

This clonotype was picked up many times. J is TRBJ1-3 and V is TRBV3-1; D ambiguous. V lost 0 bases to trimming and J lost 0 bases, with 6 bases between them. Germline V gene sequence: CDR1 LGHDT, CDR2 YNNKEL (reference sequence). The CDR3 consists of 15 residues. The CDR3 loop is CASSQELSSGNTIYF. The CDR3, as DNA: TGTGCCAGCAGCCAAGAGCTCAGCTCTGGAAACACCATATATTTT.

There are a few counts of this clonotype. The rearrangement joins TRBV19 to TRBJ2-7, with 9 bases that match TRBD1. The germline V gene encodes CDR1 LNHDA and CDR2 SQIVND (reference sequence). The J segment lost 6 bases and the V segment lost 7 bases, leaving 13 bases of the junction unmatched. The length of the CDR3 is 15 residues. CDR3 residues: CASKNTGTGSAEQYF. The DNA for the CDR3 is TGTGCCAGTAAAAACACCGGGACAGGGAGTGCCGAGCAGTACTTC. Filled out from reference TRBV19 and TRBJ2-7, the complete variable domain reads DGGITQSPKYLFRKEGQNVTLSCEQNLNHDAMYWYRQDPGQGLRLIYYSQIVNDFQKGDIAEGYSVSREKKESFPLTVTSAQKNPTAFYLCASKNTGTGSAEQYFGPGTRLTVT.

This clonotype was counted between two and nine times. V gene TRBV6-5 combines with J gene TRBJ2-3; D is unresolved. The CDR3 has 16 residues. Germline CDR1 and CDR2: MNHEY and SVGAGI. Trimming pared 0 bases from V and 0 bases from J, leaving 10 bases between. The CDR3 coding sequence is TGTGCCAGCAGTTACTCTGGCGGATGGAGCACAGATACGCAGTATTTT. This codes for CASSYSGGWSTDTQYF.

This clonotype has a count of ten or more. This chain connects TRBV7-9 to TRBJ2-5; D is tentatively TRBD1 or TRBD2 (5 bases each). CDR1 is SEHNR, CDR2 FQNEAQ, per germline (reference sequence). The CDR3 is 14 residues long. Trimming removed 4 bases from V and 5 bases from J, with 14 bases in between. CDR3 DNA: TGTGCCAGCAGCTCAATGAAGGGGACGGAGACCCAGTACTTC. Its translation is CASSSMKGTETQYF.

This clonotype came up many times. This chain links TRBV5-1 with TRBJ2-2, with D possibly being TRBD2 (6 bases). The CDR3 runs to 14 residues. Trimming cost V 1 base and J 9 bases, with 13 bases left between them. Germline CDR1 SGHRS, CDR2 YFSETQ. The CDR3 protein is CASSLSAGSRELFF. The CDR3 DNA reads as TGCGCCAGCAGCTTGTCGGCGGGATCCAGGGAGCTGTTTTTT.